These 25 T cell receptor beta chains originate from one sample sequenced in a study of CD8+ T cells in alopecia areata. Extracted RNA was reverse transcribed into cDNA, the sequencing template. Some clones are missing from TCRdb's copy, which holds only in-frame ones; the method was immunoSEQ multiplex PCR. Of over 200,000 clones listed, 57% were seen once; the top ten hold 0.45%. The sequencing used CD4+ T cells sorted from blood, collected at week 0. The receptors stem from a human donor with alopecia areata.

The V call is TRBV9, the J call TRBJ1-3; the D gene is possibly TRBD1 (5 bases). V lost 6 bases to trimming and J lost 0 bases, with 10 bases between them. Germline V gene sequence: CDR1 SGDLS, CDR2 YYNGEE. The CDR3 is 14 amino acids. The CDR3 sequence: CASKKGSSGNTIYF. CDR3 in DNA: TGTGCCAGCAAAAAGGGGAGCTCTGGAAACACCATATATTTT.

This chain joins TRBV5-1 and TRBJ2-1; the D is unclear. Looked up from germline, CDR1 is SGHRS and CDR2 is YFSETQ. V was clipped by 5 bases and J by 3 bases, with 12 bases between them. This CDR3 spans 14 amino acids. The CDR3 region has the DNA TGCGCCAGCAGTACTACCCCCGACTACAATGAGCAGTTCTTC. Translating gives CASSTTPDYNEQFF.

J is TRBJ2-3 and V is TRBV7-2; D may be TRBD1 or TRBD2 (6 bases each). Germline CDR1 is SGHTA and CDR2 is FQGNSA. This CDR3 has 15 amino acids. V was pared by 6 bases and J by 1 base, with 14 bases between. CDR3 DNA: TGTGCCAGCAGTCTACAGGGAGGCGGCACAGATACGCAGTATTTT. Amino acid sequence: CASSLQGGGTDTQYF.

The chain recombines TRBV5-4 with TRBJ2-3; D is ambiguous. Germline V gives CDR1 SGHNT, CDR2 YYREEE (reference sequence). V was trimmed by 0 bases and J by 4 bases, leaving 3 bases between them. CDR3 length equals 12 residues. The CDR3 region is CASSLAADTQYF. CDR3 DNA sequence: TGTGCCAGCAGCTTGGCGGCAGATACGCAGTATTTT.

This clone was picked up one time. The genes are TRBV11-2 and TRBJ1-2; D might be TRBD1 (6 bases). The germline V gene has CDR1 SGHAT and CDR2 FQNNGV. There are 13 residues in the CDR3. Trimming took off 5 bases at V and 8 bases at J, with 15 bases between the two ends. CDR3 amino acids: CASSINRVRGYTF. The CDR3, as DNA: TGTGCCAGCAGCATAAACAGGGTTCGGGGCTACACCTTC.

This chain links TRBV19 with TRBJ1-5; D is possibly TRBD1 (5 bases). The germline V and J ends were trimmed by 1 base and 7 bases, with 14 bases remaining between them. Germline CDR1 and CDR2: LNHDA and SQIVND (reference sequence). CDR3 length: 15 residues. CDR3 residues: CASSIVGRNNQPQHF. CDR3 DNA sequence: TGTGCCAGTAGTATAGTGGGACGGAACAACCAGCCCCAGCATTTT.

There are a few counts of this clone. This rearrangement joins TRBV30 to TRBJ2-6; D not certain. V dropped 3 bases and J dropped 0 bases, with 9 bases sitting between them. This CDR3 region has 15 residues. Germline V gene lookup returns CDR1 GTSNPN and CDR2 SVGIG (reference sequence). The CDR3 sequence: CAWRFPSSGANVLTF. CDR3 coding DNA: TGTGCCTGGAGGTTCCCTAGCTCTGGGGCCAACGTCCTGACTTTC.

The V and J genes are TRBV9 and TRBJ1-2, with D perhaps matching TRBD1 (5 bases). In germline, CDR1 is SGDLS, CDR2 YYNGEE. V lost 0 bases and J lost 1, with 13 bases in between. The CDR3 is 16 amino acids. CDR3 sequence (DNA): TGTGCCAGCAGCGTAGCCGCCATGGGGGATAACTATGGCTACACCTTC. Protein product: CASSVAAMGDNYGYTF.

J is TRBJ1-1 and V is TRBV7-9; weak D call: TRBD1 (5 bases). With 3 bases removed from V and 5 bases from J, the gap between germline ends came to 10 bases. The germline CDR1 and CDR2 sequences are SEHNR and FQNEAQ (reference sequence). The CDR3 length is 13 residues. The CDR3, as DNA: TGTGCCAGCAGCTTGTCCTCAGGGACTGAAGCTTTCTTT. The encoded protein is CASSLSSGTEAFF.

The rearrangement uses TRBV15 and TRBJ1-1, with D tentatively TRBD1 (5 bases). The CDR3 consists of 14 residues. Trimming removed 0 bases from V and 9 bases from J, with 14 bases in between. The germline V gene has CDR1 LNHNV and CDR2 YYDKDF (reference sequence). In DNA form, the CDR3 reads TGTGCCACCAGCAGAGATGGGGCTCCCGGTAAAGCTTTCTTT. Translation gives CATSRDGAPGKAFF.

The sample holds one count of this clone. V and J are TRBV9 and TRBJ2-5; D possibly corresponds to TRBD2 (5 bases). V shed 5 bases and J shed 5 bases, with 16 bases lying between them. Germline V gene sequence: CDR1 SGDLS, CDR2 YYNGEE. The length of the CDR3 is 14 residues. The CDR3 loop reads CASSETGMVETQYF. The CDR3 DNA follows: TGTGCCAGCAGTGAGACGGGGATGGTGGAGACCCAGTACTTC.

Comments on this clone: Compared with germline, one end of the junction differs, possibly owing to a read error. The genes are TRBV7-7 and TRBJ2-5; D gene unclear. There are 14 residues in the CDR3. Per germline, CDR1 SSHAT and CDR2 FNYEAQ (reference sequence). CDR3 protein: CASSRAGPQETQYF. CDR3 DNA: TGTGCTAGCAGCCGGGCAGGACCCCAAGAGACCCAGTACTTC.

This chain connects TRBV5-1 to TRBJ2-1; D is ambiguous. From germline, CDR1 is SGHRS and CDR2 YFSETQ. Trimming pared 0 bases from V and 6 bases from J, leaving 7 bases between. CDR3 length equals 13 residues. CDR3 protein: CASSLEASNEQFF. The CDR3 nucleotides are TGCGCCAGCAGCTTGGAGGCTAGCAATGAGCAGTTCTTC.

V is TRBV6-1 and J is TRBJ1-2; 7 nucleotides agree with TRBD1. Trimming removed 6 bases from V and 4 bases from J; junction bases left unmatched: 8. The CDR3 spans 14 residues. CDR1 and CDR2 (germline): MNHNS, SASEGT. In nucleotides, the CDR3 is TGTGCCAGCAGGCCCCCGGCAGGGGGCTATGGCTACACCTTC. This codes for CASRPPAGGYGYTF.

V is TRBV29-1 and J is TRBJ1-1; D remains unclear. Per the germline V gene, CDR1 is SQVTM and CDR2 is ANQGSEA. The CDR3 extends over 13 amino acids. Trimming removed 6 bases from V and 2 bases from J, with 13 bases in between. CDR3 DNA: TGCAGCGTGGGAGTTGATCCAAACACTGAAGCTTTCTTT. Amino acids: CSVGVDPNTEAFF.

CDR3 sequence reads: CAWSGGARLNTEAFF. CDR3 nucleotide sequence: TGTGCCTGGAGTGGGGGCGCCAGATTGAACACTGAAGCTTTCTTT. V gene TRBV30 combines with J gene TRBJ1-1; a possible D gene is TRBD1 (5 bases). This CDR3 has 15 amino acids. Germline V gene data show CDR1 as GTSNPN and CDR2 as SVGIG (reference sequence). The V gene lost 1 base and the J gene lost 0 bases, with 12 bases spanning the gap.

In this sample, this clone turned up a few times. This chain joins TRBV5-6 and TRBJ2-2; no clear D gene. The length of the CDR3 is 17 residues. Germline CDR1 is SGHDT and CDR2 is YYEEEE. The V gene lost 2 bases and the J gene lost 0 bases, with 14 bases spanning the gap. CDR3 region: CASSFLTDGANTGELFF. The DNA of the CDR3 is TGTGCCAGCAGCTTTCTAACCGATGGCGCGAACACCGGGGAGCTGTTTTTT.

This chain uses TRBV30 with TRBJ2-4; 7 bases are shared with TRBD1. The length of the CDR3 is 14 residues. The V gene end was trimmed by 3 bases and the J gene end by 6 bases; junction bases not matched to a gene: 8. Germline CDR1 and CDR2: GTSNPN and SVGIG (reference sequence). The CDR3 DNA follows: TGTGCCTGGAGAACAGGGGATAGGGGAAACATTCAGTACTTC. Encoded protein: CAWRTGDRGNIQYF.

This chain uses TRBV7-9 with TRBJ1-1, with D hard to call. Trimming pared 5 bases from V and 7 bases from J, leaving 17 bases between. This CDR3 region has 14 residues. Germline V gene sequence: CDR1 SEHNR, CDR2 FQNEAQ (reference sequence). DNA of the CDR3: TGTGCCAGCAGCCCCGTGGGCAGCAAAAGTGAAGCTTTCTTT. This gives the protein CASSPVGSKSEAFF.

The chain recombines TRBV5-1 with TRBJ2-7; a possible D gene is TRBD2 (6 bases). This CDR3 has 16 residues. CDR1 and CDR2 from the germline V gene are SGHRS and YFSETQ. V lost 4 bases and J lost 0, with 17 bases in between. The CDR3 spells CASSPTVPRGSYEQYF. The CDR3 coding sequence is TGCGCCAGCAGCCCCACCGTTCCGCGGGGCTCCTACGAGCAGTACTTC.

The V gene is TRBV30, the J gene TRBJ2-7; possibly TRBD2 for D (6 bases). V lost 3 bases, J lost 1 base, and 13 bases lay in between. Germline lookup yields CDR1 GTSNPN and CDR2 SVGIG (reference sequence). This CDR3 contains 14 residues. The CDR3 nucleotides are TGTGCCTGGAGGGAGGGAAGGCCGTCCTACGAGCAGTACTTC. It specifies CAWREGRPSYEQYF. Complete variable domain (other parts from reference TRBV30 and TRBJ2-7): SQTIHQWPATLVQPVGSPLSLECTVEGTSNPNLYWYRQAAGRGLQLLFYSVGIGQISSEVPQNLSASRPQDRQFILSSKKLLLSDSGFYLCAWREGRPSYEQYFGPGTRLTVT.

The chain has TRBV5-4 and TRBJ2-7; 11 bases align to TRBD2. The trim removed 5 bases at V and 2 bases at J, leaving 3 bases unmatched. CDR1 SGHNT and CDR2 YYREEE come from the germline V gene (reference sequence). CDR3 length: 14 amino acids. The CDR3 reads CASRLAGGPYEQYF. In DNA form, the CDR3 reads TGTGCCAGCAGGTTAGCGGGGGGGCCCTACGAGCAGTACTTC.

Of note for this clone: The sample contains more than one DNA sequence encoding this CDR3. The rearrangement links TRBV5-1 to TRBJ2-2; the D gene could be TRBD1 or TRBD2 (5 bases each). CDR1 SGHRS and CDR2 YFSETQ come from the germline V gene. The CDR3 spans 13 residues. V lost 0 bases and J lost 6, with 6 bases in between. In nucleotides, the CDR3 is TGCGCCAGCAGCTTGGAGGGACCCGGGGAGCTGTTTTTT. Protein sequence: CASSLEGPGELFF.

This clone came up a few times. The CDR3 DNA is TGCAGCGTTGTCCGGAGCATCCGACCTGAAGCTTTCTTT. Its translation is CSVVRSIRPEAFF. The chain recombines TRBV29-1 with TRBJ1-1; no reliable D call. In germline, CDR1 is SQVTM, CDR2 ANQGSEA. This CDR3 region has 13 residues. With 4 bases removed from V and 6 bases from J, the gap between germline ends came to 15 bases.

The V call is TRBV7-2, the J call TRBJ1-1; possible D gene TRBD1, 5 bases. This CDR3 comprises 15 residues. The germline V gene has CDR1 SGHTA and CDR2 FQGNSA. Trimming stripped 4 bases from V and 0 bases from J, with 12 bases between. The CDR3 spells CASSYDSAVNTEAFF. The CDR3 bases are TGTGCCAGCAGCTACGACAGTGCGGTGAACACTGAAGCTTTCTTT.